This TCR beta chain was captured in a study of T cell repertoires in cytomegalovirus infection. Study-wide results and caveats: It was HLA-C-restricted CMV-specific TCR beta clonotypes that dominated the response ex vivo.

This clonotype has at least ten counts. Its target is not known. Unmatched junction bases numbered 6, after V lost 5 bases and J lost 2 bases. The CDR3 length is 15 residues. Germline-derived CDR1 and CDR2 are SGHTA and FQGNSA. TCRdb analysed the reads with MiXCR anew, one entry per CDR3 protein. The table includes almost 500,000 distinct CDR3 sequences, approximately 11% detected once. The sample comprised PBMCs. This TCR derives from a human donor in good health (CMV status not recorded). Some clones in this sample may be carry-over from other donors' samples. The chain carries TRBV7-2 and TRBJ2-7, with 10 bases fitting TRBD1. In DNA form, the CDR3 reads TGTGCCAGCAGCACAGCCGGGACAGGGGCCTACGAGCAGTACTTC. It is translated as CASSTAGTGAYEQYF.